Below, 6 T cell receptor beta chains from the same sample are listed, as sequenced in a study of blood T cell repertoires in COVID-19. Assay used: immunoSEQ multiplex PCR; TCRdb lists only in-frame clones, some missing. The sample lists over 100,000 clones, around 89% occurring once. The sequencing input was peripheral blood. The receptors come from a human donor with acute or convalescent COVID-19. The donor label of this sample is uncertain.

The V call is TRBV3-1 (or the pseudogene TRBV3-2), the J call TRBJ2-2; 8 bases are a match to TRBD1. This CDR3 has 15 residues. The J segment lost 3 bases and the V segment lost 2 bases, leaving 2 bases of the junction unmatched. In germline, CDR1 is LGHDT, CDR2 YNNKEL (reference sequence). DNA of the CDR3: TGTGCCAGCAGCCAACCGGACAGGGACACCGGGGAGCTGTTTTTT. It encodes CASSQPDRDTGELFF.

The chain recombines TRBV19 with TRBJ2-3, with D tentatively TRBD1 (6 bases). V was pared by 5 bases and J by 3 bases, with 9 bases between. The CDR3 runs 13 residues. Germline loops: CDR1 LNHDA, CDR2 SQIVND (reference sequence). In nucleotides, the CDR3 is TGTGCCAGTAGTTACAGGGAGACAGATACGCAGTATTTT. Encoded protein: CASSYRETDTQYF. Full variable domain (outside the CDR3, taken from reference TRBV19 and TRBJ2-3): DGGITQSPKYLFRKEGQNVTLSCEQNLNHDAMYWYRQDPGQGLRLIYYSQIVNDFQKGDIAEGYSVSREKKESFPLTVTSAQKNPTAFYLCASSYRETDTQYFGPGTRLTVL.

The V and J genes are TRBV6-1 and TRBJ1-1; no clear D gene. The length of the CDR3 is 14 residues. The ends were cut back, 3 bases at V and 1 base at J, with 9 bases in the middle. CDR1 MNHNS and CDR2 SASEGT come from the germline V gene. The CDR3: CASSDLQKNTEAFF. In DNA form, the CDR3 reads TGTGCCAGCAGTGATCTACAGAAGAACACTGAAGCTTTCTTT.

In its sample, this clone was seen once. This chain connects TRBV30 to TRBJ1-1; no firm D call. The CDR3 length is 20 residues. Germline assignment: CDR1 GTSNPN and CDR2 SVGIG (reference sequence). Trimming left V 3 bases short and J 6 bases short, with 35 bases between. The CDR3 region is CAWRILRRRAEDFGWPEAFF. The CDR3 nucleotides are TGTGCCTGGAGAATACTACGCCGTCGGGCCGAGGACTTCGGTTGGCCTGAAGCTTTCTTT.

The chain carries TRBV29-1 and TRBJ1-6; a possible D gene is TRBD1 (5 bases). Between the trimmed V and J ends, which lost 6 bases and 8 bases, there was a span of 20 bases. The CDR3 is made up of 15 amino acids. Germline loops: CDR1 SQVTM, CDR2 ANQGSEA. The CDR3 region is CSVRDYPGVDSPLHF. The CDR3 nucleotides are TGCAGCGTGAGGGACTACCCTGGGGTAGATTCACCCCTCCACTTT. Looking up the rest from reference TRBV29-1 and TRBJ1-6 gives the full variable domain: SAVISQKPSRDICQRGTSLTIQCQVDSQVTMMFWYRQQPGQSLTLIATANQGSEATYESGFVIDKFPISRPNLTFSTLTVSNMSPEDSSIYLCSVRDYPGVDSPLHFGNGTRLTVT.

The V gene is TRBV7-9, the J gene TRBJ1-2; 8 nucleotides line up with TRBD1. Germline V gene data show CDR1 as SEHNR and CDR2 as FQNEAQ (reference sequence). This CDR3 comprises 15 residues. With V trimmed by 4 bases and J by 5 bases, 9 bases remained unmatched. CDR3 nucleotides: TGTGCCAGCAGCTCAGGACAGGGTATAGGGTATGGCTACACCTTC. Translating gives CASSSGQGIGYGYTF.